The rows below give T cell receptor beta chains drawn from one sample of a study of cytomegalovirus exposure and HLA in healthy donors. The protocol was immunoSEQ multiplex PCR, while the TCRdb copy is restricted to in-frame clones and leaves out a portion. Of under 80,000 clones listed, about 93% are singletons. The sequencing input was PBMCs. All receptors derive from a woman younger than 30 in good health and CMV-seronegative. Each CDR3 is given with its conserved first and last residue. D genes are given only for firm matches. A row's size may be missing; if present it is once, few, many or a size class.

v_call	j_call	clone_size	d_call	cdr3_aa	cdr3_nt
TRBV28	TRBJ2-1	.	.	CASSRDFATYNEQFF	TGTGCCAGCAGCCGGGACTTTGCTACCTACAATGAGCAGTTCTTC
TRBV7-9	TRBJ2-7	.	TRBD2	CASSSHAPGLAGGTYEQYF	TGTGCCAGCAGCTCGCACGCGCCGGGACTAGCGGGAGGGACCTACGAGCAGTACTTC
TRBV15	TRBJ1-5	.	TRBD1	CATSRDIGTGLRDQPQHF	TGTGCCACCAGCAGAGATATTGGGACAGGGCTCAGGGATCAGCCCCAGCATTTT
TRBV19	TRBJ1-1	.	.	CASSRAMNTEAFF	TGTGCCAGTAGTCGCGCGATGAACACTGAAGCTTTCTTT
TRBV2	TRBJ1-5	.	.	CASKRENNQPQHF	TGTGCCAGCAAAAGGGAGAACAATCAGCCCCAGCATTTT
TRBV10-3	TRBJ1-1	.	.	CAISPSDTLNTEAFF	TGTGCCATCTCCCCTTCCGACACGCTGAACACTGAAGCTTTCTTT
TRBV6-1	TRBJ1-1	.	TRBD1	CASKGRGGSNTEAFF	TGTGCCAGCAAGGGCAGAGGGGGCTCGAACACTGAAGCTTTCTTT
TRBV5-4	TRBJ2-3	.	.	CASSFKDTQYF	TGTGCCAGCAGCTTCAAAGATACGCAGTATTTT
TRBV19	TRBJ1-5	.	TRBD1	CASSHPGTGGIQPQHF	TGTGCCAGTAGTCACCCCGGGACAGGGGGCATTCAGCCCCAGCATTTT
TRBV6-6	TRBJ2-5	.	TRBD2	CASSYVVAGGRETQYF	TGTGCCAGCAGTTACGTGGTAGCGGGGGGGCGAGAGACCCAGTACTTC
TRBV7-8	TRBJ1-5	once	.	CASSLDRRGSNQPQHF	TGTGCCAGCAGCTTAGATCGTAGGGGGAGCAATCAGCCCCAGCATTTT
TRBV7-2	TRBJ2-5	.	TRBD2	CASSQGGGGAEETQYF	TGTGCCAGCAGCCAAGGGGGCGGGGGGGCTGAAGAGACCCAGTACTTC
TRBV6-6	TRBJ1-2	.	.	CASSYHPLDRSTF	TGTGCCAGCAGTTACCATCCCTTGGACAGATCCACCTTC
TRBV9	TRBJ1-6	.	.	CASSVEGVGSPLHF	TGTGCCAGCAGCGTAGAGGGGGTTGGTTCACCCCTCCACTTT
TRBV14	TRBJ2-7	.	TRBD2	CASSLIAGGSYEQYF	TGTGCCAGCAGCCTGATAGCGGGGGGCTCCTACGAGCAGTACTTC
TRBV2	TRBJ1-1	.	TRBD1	CASSEAPGQGGTEAFF	TGTGCCAGCAGTGAAGCCCCGGGACAGGGGGGCACTGAAGCTTTCTTT
TRBV5-6	TRBJ2-1	.	.	CASSLSETGPSYNEQFF	TGTGCCAGCAGCTTGTCTGAAACGGGTCCCTCCTACAATGAGCAGTTCTTC
TRBV27	TRBJ2-2	.	.	CASSLSLETGELFF	TGTGCCAGCAGTTTGTCCCTCGAGACCGGGGAGCTGTTTTTT
TRBV2	TRBJ1-2	.	TRBD1	CASSLDRAYGYTF	TGTGCCAGCAGTCTGGACAGGGCCTATGGCTACACCTTC
TRBV6-6	TRBJ2-5	.	TRBD2	CASRTSRETQYF	TGTGCCAGCAGGACTAGCCGAGAGACCCAGTACTTC
TRBV4-2	TRBJ2-2	once	.	CASSQDGGAGELFF	TGTGCCAGCAGCCAAGATGGCGGGGCCGGGGAGCTGTTTTTT
TRBV7-9	TRBJ2-3	once	.	CASSLNVRGTDTQYF	TGTGCCAGCAGCTTAAATGTCAGGGGCACAGATACGCAGTATTTT
TRBV27	TRBJ1-5	.	TRBD1	CASSPGQGGYQPQHF	TGTGCCAGCAGTCCCGGACAGGGTGGGTATCAGCCCCAGCATTTT
TRBV30	TRBJ2-7	once	TRBD1	CAWSSGTGVDEQYF	TGTGCCTGGAGTTCCGGGACAGGGGTCGACGAGCAGTACTTC
TRBV18	TRBJ1-1	.	TRBD1	CASSPPGTARGTEAFF	TGTGCCAGCTCACCACCCGGGACAGCCCGGGGCACTGAAGCTTTCTTT
TRBV19	TRBJ1-4	once	.	CASSIRKNPNEKLFF	TGTGCCAGTAGTATCAGGAAAAACCCAAATGAAAAACTGTTTTTT
TRBV4-3	TRBJ1-1	once	.	CASSQVVGGNTEAFF	TGCGCCAGCAGCCAAGTCGTAGGAGGGAACACTGAAGCTTTCTTT
TRBV5-1	TRBJ2-3	.	TRBD2	CASSLDPAGGTDTQYF	TGCGCCAGCAGCTTGGATCCAGCGGGGGGCACAGATACGCAGTATTTT
TRBV11-3	TRBJ2-7	.	TRBD1	CASSSGRGYEQYF	TGTGCCAGCAGCTCCGGCAGGGGGTACGAGCAGTACTTC
TRBV27	TRBJ2-7	.	TRBD2	CASRRTSGAYEQYF	TGTGCCAGCAGAAGGACTAGCGGAGCCTACGAGCAGTACTTC
TRBV6-1	TRBJ2-7	.	TRBD2	CASSDLRGAGEQYF	TGTGCCAGCAGTGATTTGCGGGGGGCGGGGGAGCAGTACTTC
TRBV4-1	TRBJ2-3	once	.	CASSQQSRVQGTDTQYF	TGCGCCAGCAGCCAACAATCGCGGGTACAGGGAACAGATACGCAGTATTTT
TRBV11-2	TRBJ1-5	.	TRBD1	CASSHDRVSAQHF	TGTGCCAGCAGCCACGACAGGGTTTCAGCCCAGCATTTT
TRBV11-2	TRBJ2-5	.	TRBD2	CASSSGLAGSKETQYF	TGTGCCAGCAGCTCAGGACTAGCGGGGTCTAAAGAGACCCAGTACTTC
TRBV11-3	TRBJ1-1	.	TRBD1	CASSWRDRVKPEAFF	TGTGCCAGCAGCTGGAGGGACAGGGTGAAGCCTGAAGCTTTCTTT
TRBV7-7	TRBJ2-1	.	.	CASSLGSPAYNEQFF	TGTGCTAGCAGCTTAGGATCCCCAGCCTACAATGAGCAGTTCTTC
TRBV7-9	TRBJ2-7	.	TRBD2	CASSFAPSGFYEQYF	TGTGCCAGCAGCTTCGCGCCTAGCGGGTTCTACGAGCAGTACTTC
TRBV21-1	TRBJ1-3	.	.	CASSKAGLRPGNTIYF	TGTGCCAGCAGCAAAGCGGGCCTCCGGCCTGGAAACACCATATATTTT
TRBV10-2	TRBJ2-7	.	TRBD1	CASSESGTGGAEQYF	TGCGCCAGCAGTGAGTCAGGGACAGGGGGCGCCGAGCAGTACTTC
TRBV30	TRBJ2-7	.	.	CACKDIGSYEQYF	TGTGCCTGTAAGGACATTGGGTCCTACGAGCAGTACTTC
TRBV6-6	TRBJ2-1	.	TRBD2	CASSYSDGGGYNEQFF	TGTGCCAGCAGTTACTCGGACGGGGGGGGCTACAATGAGCAGTTCTTC
TRBV5-1	TRBJ2-7	.	.	CASSLGLGGWSSYEQYF	TGCGCCAGCAGCTTGGGATTGGGGGGATGGAGCTCCTACGAGCAGTACTTC
TRBV6-5	TRBJ1-1	.	.	CASSPTGLMNTEAFF	TGTGCCAGCAGTCCGACAGGTCTCATGAACACTGAAGCTTTCTTT
TRBV10-1	TRBJ1-1	.	TRBD1	CASSASTGATPLDEAFF	TGCGCCAGCAGTGCGAGCACAGGGGCAACCCCTTTGGATGAAGCTTTCTTT
TRBV7-2	TRBJ2-7	.	.	CASSFLRDSTYEQYF	TGTGCCAGCAGCTTCTTACGGGACTCAACCTACGAGCAGTACTTC
TRBV18	TRBJ2-7	.	TRBD1	CASSPDRDAYEQYF	TGTGCCAGCTCACCAGACAGGGATGCCTACGAGCAGTACTTC
TRBV5-4	TRBJ2-1	.	.	CASTLRSDILYNEQFF	TGTGCCAGCACCTTACGATCGGACATCCTATACAATGAGCAGTTCTTC
TRBV6-6	TRBJ1-1	once	TRBD1	CASGTGGNTEAFF	TGTGCCAGCGGTACAGGGGGGAACACTGAAGCTTTCTTT
TRBV7-9	TRBJ2-7	once	.	CASSLAGGYEQYF	TGTGCCAGCAGCTTAGCAGGAGGGTACGAGCAGTACTTC
TRBV5-1	TRBJ2-1	.	TRBD1	CASSSTQGASYNEQFF	TGCGCCAGCAGCTCAACACAGGGGGCCTCCTACAATGAGCAGTTCTTC